What follows are 10 T cell receptor beta chains derived from one specimen sequenced in a study of blood T cell repertoires in COVID-19. Some clones are missing from TCRdb's copy, which holds only in-frame ones; the method was immunoSEQ multiplex PCR. Found here are around 180,000 clones, approximately 84% of them singletons; the top ten hold about 12%. Sequencing input: PBMCs or T cells enriched from blood (not recorded which). The receptors come from a man in his fifties who had recovered from COVID-19.

This chain links TRBV10-3 with TRBJ1-5; no definite D call. V lost 8 bases to trimming and J lost 0 bases, with 11 bases between them. CDR1 and CDR2 from the germline V gene are ENHRY and SYGVKD. CDR3 length: 14 amino acids. DNA for the CDR3: TGTGCCATCGCCACAGATTTTAGCAATCAGCCCCAGCATTTT. Protein: CAIATDFSNQPQHF.

This chain connects TRBV7-2 to TRBJ2-7; D ambiguous. The CDR3 consists of 14 residues. Germline V gene lookup returns CDR1 SGHTA and CDR2 FQGNSA. V dropped 1 base and J dropped 10 bases, with 17 bases sitting between them. CDR3 residues: CASSLGAPPRAQYF. The DNA for the CDR3 is TGTGCCAGCAGCTTAGGGGCTCCCCCCCGAGCACAGTACTTC.

This sequence joins TRBV6-2 or TRBV6-3 and TRBJ2-3; 10 bases are shared with TRBD1. V lost 4 bases, J lost 3 bases, and 10 bases stayed unmatched. Germline values: CDR1 MNHEY, CDR2 SVGEGT. The CDR3 contains 17 residues. CDR3 residues: CASSSDRGTGVTDTQYF. The CDR3 region has the DNA TGTGCCAGCAGTTCCGATCGCGGGACAGGGGTGACAGATACGCAGTATTTT.

The chain links TRBV10-3 to TRBJ1-2; TRBD1 matches at 7 bases. The CDR3 is made up of 13 amino acids. After removal of 6 bases from V and 4 bases from J, the junction contained 5 bases not matched to a gene. Germline loops: CDR1 ENHRY, CDR2 SYGVKD. The CDR3 DNA reads TGTGCCATCAGACAGGACAGGAGCTATGGCTACACCTTC. Amino acids: CAIRQDRSYGYTF.

This chain links TRBV4-2 with TRBJ1-6, with TRBD1 matching 8 bases. The CDR3 is 16 amino acids. The V gene's germline CDR1 is LGHNA and CDR2 YNFKEQ. Unmatched junction bases numbered 4, after V lost 0 bases and J lost 6 bases. The CDR3 protein is CASSQDQGAGNSPLHF. DNA for the CDR3: TGTGCCAGCAGCCAAGACCAGGGGGCAGGTAATTCACCCCTCCACTTT.

This chain joins TRBV5-1 and TRBJ1-6; D remains unclear. The CDR3 has 15 residues. From germline, CDR1 is SGHRS and CDR2 YFSETQ. V was cut by 1 base and J by 0 bases, with 5 bases left in between. DNA for the CDR3: TGCGCCAGCAGCTTGTGGAGCTCCTATAATTCACCCCTCCACTTT. It translates to CASSLWSSYNSPLHF.

V is TRBV7-8 and J is TRBJ1-5, with 7 bases that match TRBD1. The CDR3 is 15 amino acids. Losses at the gene ends were 5 bases for V and 3 bases for J; bases not matched to a gene: 7. Germline lookup yields CDR1 SGHVS and CDR2 FQNEAQ. The chain's CDR3 is CASSERGTDNQPQHF. CDR3 nucleotide sequence: TGTGCCAGCAGCGAGAGGGGGACAGACAATCAGCCCCAGCATTTT.

Many counts were recorded for this clone. This chain connects TRBV6-5 to TRBJ1-2; TRBD1 is a possible D gene (5 bases). CDR3 length equals 15 residues. Trimming took off 5 bases at V and 4 bases at J, with 17 bases between the two ends. The V gene's germline CDR1 is MNHEY and CDR2 SVGAGI. The CDR3 DNA is TGTGCCAGCAGTCCCTCTTTAACAGGTGGCTATGGCTACACCTTC. Translated, it gives CASSPSLTGGYGYTF.

V gene TRBV13 combines with J gene TRBJ1-2; D remains ambiguous. In germline, CDR1 is PRHDT, CDR2 FYEKMQ (reference sequence). The CDR3 length is 14 residues. V dropped 2 bases and J dropped 2 bases, with 9 bases sitting between them. CDR3 DNA sequence: TGTGCCAGCAGCTTATCGAGGCTGAACTATGGCTACACCTTC. Its protein product is CASSLSRLNYGYTF.

CDR3 loop: CASSPRRVEGNEQFF. The CDR3 DNA reads TGTGCCAGCAGTCCTCGGCGGGTCGAGGGCAATGAGCAGTTCTTC. The chain carries TRBV27 and TRBJ2-1; perhaps TRBD2 as D (5 bases). This CDR3 has 15 residues. CDR1 and CDR2 (germline): MNHEY, SMNVEV (reference sequence). V was cut by 5 bases and J by 6 bases, with 17 bases left in between.